The rows below give T cell receptor beta chains drawn from one sample of a study of cytotoxic CD8 clonotypes in ibrutinib-treated CLL. Measured with immunoSEQ multiplex PCR; TCRdb has only the in-frame clones, and not every one. The sample lists about 300,000 clones; 67% were seen once. This specimen consisted of PBMCs, obtained after 36 months of ibrutinib treatment. Every receptor here comes from a human donor with chronic lymphocytic leukemia. Both conserved end residues are trimmed from each CDR3.

CDR3 protein	V gene	CDR3 length
ASSQGGVQGAFGDTQY	TRBV4-1	16
ASSSGTPPFPEQY	TRBV27	13
ASSLAQAGAGYT	TRBV7-6	12
ASSLGQKGYT	TRBV28	10
ASSLLRREDYNEQF	TRBV7-3	14
ASSQAVSGNTIY	TRBV4-1	12
ASSETGHTYEQY	TRBV19	12
ASSLDGGTSIETQY	TRBV5-1	14
ASSLEVPRDAQY	TRBV5-1	12
ASSARGAYNEQF	TRBV25-1	12
ASRDAAGEQF	TRBV27	10
ASSPGFEQF	TRBV9	9
ASSLEGNTGELF	TRBV11-3	12
ASSSNRLDGYT	TRBV5-4	11
ASSLVGTSTDTQY	TRBV5-1	13
ASSYSWTANTEAF	TRBV6-5	13
ASSHSTGTYEQY	TRBV27	12
AISVAGAGYTDTQY	TRBV10-3	14
ASSQAPSRDTQY	TRBV4-1	12
ASSTSTGNPEAF	TRBV6-5	12
ASSLVDTQY	TRBV11-2	9
ASSGTGSYEQY	TRBV19	11
SVTQDYGYT	TRBV29-1	9
ATPGSQETQY	TRBV2	10
ASRTGSALFYEQY	TRBV6-5	13
ASSYLTTGGTEAF	TRBV6-6	13
ASSPSGDGYT	TRBV5-1	10
ASSPPDGYGYT	TRBV18	11
ASSQETDPFYGYT	TRBV4-3	13
SVVGGELNNEQF	TRBV29-1	12
ASSLGVLQGAAYEQY	TRBV7-8	15
ASSARPSSGELF	TRBV19	12
ASSLAEAAEQY	TRBV7-6	11
ASSLGFGGEQF	TRBV11-3	11
ASSYSGHRNTEAF	TRBV6-5	13
ASSLQGPHEKLF	TRBV5-4	12